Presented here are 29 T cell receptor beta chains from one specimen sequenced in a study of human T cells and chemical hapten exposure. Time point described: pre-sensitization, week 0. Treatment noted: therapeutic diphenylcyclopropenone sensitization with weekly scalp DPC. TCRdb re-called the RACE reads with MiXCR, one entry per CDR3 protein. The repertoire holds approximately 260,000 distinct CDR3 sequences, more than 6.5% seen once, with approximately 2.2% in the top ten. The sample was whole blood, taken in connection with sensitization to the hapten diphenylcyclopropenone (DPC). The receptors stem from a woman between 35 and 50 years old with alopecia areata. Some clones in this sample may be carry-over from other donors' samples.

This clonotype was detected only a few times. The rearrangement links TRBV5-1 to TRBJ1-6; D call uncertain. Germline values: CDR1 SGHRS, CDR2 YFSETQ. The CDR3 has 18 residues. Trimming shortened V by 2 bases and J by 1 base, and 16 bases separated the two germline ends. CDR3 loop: CASSLLGPGRSYNSPLHF. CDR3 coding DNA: TGCGCCAGCAGCTTATTAGGTCCCGGCCGATCCTATAATTCACCCCTCCACTTT.

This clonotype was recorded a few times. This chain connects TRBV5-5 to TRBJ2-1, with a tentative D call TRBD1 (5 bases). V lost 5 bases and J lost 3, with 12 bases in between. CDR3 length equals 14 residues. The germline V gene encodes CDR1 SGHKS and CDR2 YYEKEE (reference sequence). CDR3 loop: CASSDAGLYNEQFF. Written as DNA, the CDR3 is TGTGCCAGCAGTGACGCAGGGCTCTACAATGAGCAGTTCTTC.

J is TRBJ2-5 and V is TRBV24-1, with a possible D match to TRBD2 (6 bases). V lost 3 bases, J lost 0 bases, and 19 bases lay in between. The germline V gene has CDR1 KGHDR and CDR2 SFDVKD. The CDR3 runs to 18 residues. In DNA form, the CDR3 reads TGTGCCACCAGTGATCCTTCTACAAGCGGGTTGTACCAAGAGACCCAGTACTTC. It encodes CATSDPSTSGLYQETQYF.

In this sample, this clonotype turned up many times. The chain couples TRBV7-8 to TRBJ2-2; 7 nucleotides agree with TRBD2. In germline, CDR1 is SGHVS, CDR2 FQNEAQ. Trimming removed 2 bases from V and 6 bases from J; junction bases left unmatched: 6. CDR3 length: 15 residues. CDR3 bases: TGTGCCAGCAGCTTATCAGCGGGGTTTGCCGGGGAGCTGTTTTTT. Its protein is CASSLSAGFAGELFF.

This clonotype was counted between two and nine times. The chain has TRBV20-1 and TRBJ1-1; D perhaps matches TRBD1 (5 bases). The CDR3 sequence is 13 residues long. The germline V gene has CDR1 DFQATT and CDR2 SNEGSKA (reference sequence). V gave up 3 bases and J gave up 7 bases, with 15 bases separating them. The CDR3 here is CSARWGREFEAFF. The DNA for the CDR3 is TGCAGTGCTAGGTGGGGCCGAGAGTTTGAAGCTTTCTTT.

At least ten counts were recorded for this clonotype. The DNA of the CDR3 is TGCGCCAGCAGCTTGGATGGGAGCTACAATGAGCAGTTCTTC. Translating it yields CASSLDGSYNEQFF. The gene calls are TRBV5-1 and TRBJ2-1, with a tentative D call TRBD2 (5 bases). Germline CDR1 and CDR2: SGHRS and YFSETQ. This CDR3 contains 14 residues. V dropped 0 bases and J dropped 3 bases, with 7 bases sitting between them.

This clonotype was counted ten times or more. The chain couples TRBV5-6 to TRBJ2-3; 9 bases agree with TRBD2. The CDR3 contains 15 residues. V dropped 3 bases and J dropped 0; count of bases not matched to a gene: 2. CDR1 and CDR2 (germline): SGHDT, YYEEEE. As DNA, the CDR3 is TGTGCCAGCAGCTCTACTAGCGGGAGCACAGATACGCAGTATTTT. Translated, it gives CASSSTSGSTDTQYF.

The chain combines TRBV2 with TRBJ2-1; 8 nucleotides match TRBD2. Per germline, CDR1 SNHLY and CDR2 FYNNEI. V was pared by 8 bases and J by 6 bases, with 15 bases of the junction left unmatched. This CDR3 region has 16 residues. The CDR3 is CASGGLADSSGNEQFF. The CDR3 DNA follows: TGTGCCAGCGGAGGACTAGCCGATAGCTCGGGCAATGAGCAGTTCTTC.

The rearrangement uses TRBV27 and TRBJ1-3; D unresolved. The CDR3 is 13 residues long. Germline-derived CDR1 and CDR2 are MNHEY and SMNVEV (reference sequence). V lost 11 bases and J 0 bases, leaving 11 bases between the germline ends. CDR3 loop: CASSGSSGNTIYF. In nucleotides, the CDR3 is TGTGCCTCCTCCGGGAGCTCTGGAAACACCATATATTTT.

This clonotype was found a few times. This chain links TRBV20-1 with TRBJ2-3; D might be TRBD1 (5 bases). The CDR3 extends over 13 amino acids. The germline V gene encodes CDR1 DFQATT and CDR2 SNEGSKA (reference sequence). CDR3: CSNLPGYTDTQYF. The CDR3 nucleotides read TGCAGCAATTTGCCAGGGTACACAGATACGCAGTATTTT.

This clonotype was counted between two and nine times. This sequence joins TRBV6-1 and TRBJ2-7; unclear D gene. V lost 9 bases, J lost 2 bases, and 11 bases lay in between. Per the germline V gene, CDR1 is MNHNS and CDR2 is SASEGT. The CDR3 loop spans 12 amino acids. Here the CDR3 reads CASTEPPYEQYF. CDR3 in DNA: TGTGCCAGTACAGAGCCCCCCTACGAGCAGTACTTC.

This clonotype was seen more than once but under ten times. The CDR3 is CASRSGADTQYF. The CDR3 coding sequence is TGTGCCAGCAGGAGCGGCGCAGATACGCAGTATTTT. The rearrangement links TRBV7-8 to TRBJ2-3, with D perhaps TRBD2 (5 bases). The CDR3 extends over 12 amino acids. Germline V lookup: CDR1 SGHVS, CDR2 FQNEAQ. The V and J ends lost 6 bases and 4 bases respectively, with 8 bases between them.

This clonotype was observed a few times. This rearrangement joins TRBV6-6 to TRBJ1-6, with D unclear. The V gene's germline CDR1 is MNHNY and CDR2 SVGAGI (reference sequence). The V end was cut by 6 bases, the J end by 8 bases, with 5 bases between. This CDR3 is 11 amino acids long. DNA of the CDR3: TGTGCCAGCAGGCAGGATTCACCCCTCCACTTT. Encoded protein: CASRQDSPLHF.

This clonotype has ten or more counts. The CDR3 DNA follows: TGTGCCAGCAGCTCCCCCAGCGGGTGCACAGATACGCAGTATTTT. It is translated as CASSSPSGCTDTQYF. The genes are TRBV7-3 and TRBJ2-3; tentatively, D is TRBD2 (6 bases). The germline CDR1 and CDR2 sequences are SGHTA and FQGTGA. The length of the CDR3 is 15 residues. V lost 4 bases and J lost 1, with 12 bases in between.

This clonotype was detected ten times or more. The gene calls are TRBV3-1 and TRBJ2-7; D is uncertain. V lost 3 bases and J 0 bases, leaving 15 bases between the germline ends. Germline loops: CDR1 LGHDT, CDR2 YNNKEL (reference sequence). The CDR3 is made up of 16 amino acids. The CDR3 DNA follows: TGTGCCAGCAGCCAGGCTGCTAGTTTCTACTCCTACGAGCAGTACTTC. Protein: CASSQAASFYSYEQYF.

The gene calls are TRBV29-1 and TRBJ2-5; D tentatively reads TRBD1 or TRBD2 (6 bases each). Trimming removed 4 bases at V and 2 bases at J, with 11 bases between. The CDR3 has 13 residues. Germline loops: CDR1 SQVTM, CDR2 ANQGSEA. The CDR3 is CSVVGGIQETQYF. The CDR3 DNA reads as TGCAGCGTTGTAGGGGGGATACAAGAGACCCAGTACTTC.

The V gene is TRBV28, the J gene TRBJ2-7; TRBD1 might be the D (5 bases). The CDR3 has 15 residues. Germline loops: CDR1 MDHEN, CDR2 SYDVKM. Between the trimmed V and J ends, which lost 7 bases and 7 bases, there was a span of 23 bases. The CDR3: CASNPSGLSDGEQYF. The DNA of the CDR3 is TGTGCCAGCAACCCCTCAGGGTTATCGGACGGGGAGCAGTACTTC.

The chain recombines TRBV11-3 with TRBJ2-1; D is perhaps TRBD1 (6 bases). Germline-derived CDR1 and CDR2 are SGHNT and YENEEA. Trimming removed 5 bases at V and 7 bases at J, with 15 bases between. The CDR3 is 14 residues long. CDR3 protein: CASSPGHSRNEQFF. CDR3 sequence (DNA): TGTGCCAGCAGCCCGGGACATTCGAGGAATGAGCAGTTCTTC.

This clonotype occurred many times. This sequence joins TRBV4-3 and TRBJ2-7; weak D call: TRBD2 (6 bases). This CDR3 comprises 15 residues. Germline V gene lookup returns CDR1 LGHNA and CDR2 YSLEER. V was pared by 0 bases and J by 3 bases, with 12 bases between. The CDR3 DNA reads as TGCGCCAGCAGCCAAGATGCAGGAGGGTACTACGAGCAGTACTTC. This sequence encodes CASSQDAGGYYEQYF.

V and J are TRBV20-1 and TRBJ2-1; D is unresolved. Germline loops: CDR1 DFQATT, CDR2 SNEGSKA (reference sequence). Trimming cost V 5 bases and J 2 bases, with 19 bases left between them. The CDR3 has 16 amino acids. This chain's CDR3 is CSAALVYRYPYNEQFF. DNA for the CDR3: TGCAGTGCTGCTCTCGTGTATCGCTACCCCTACAATGAGCAGTTCTTC.

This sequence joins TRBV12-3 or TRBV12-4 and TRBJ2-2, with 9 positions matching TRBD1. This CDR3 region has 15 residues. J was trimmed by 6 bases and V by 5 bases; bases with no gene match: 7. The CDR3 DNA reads TGTGCCAGCAGTACACTGGGACAGGGTCCCGGGGAGCTGTTTTTT. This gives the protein CASSTLGQGPGELFF.

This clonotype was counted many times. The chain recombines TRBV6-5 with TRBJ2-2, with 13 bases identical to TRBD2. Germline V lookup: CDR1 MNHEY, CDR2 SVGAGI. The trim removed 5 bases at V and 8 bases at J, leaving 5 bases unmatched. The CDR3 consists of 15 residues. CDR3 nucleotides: TGTGCCAGCAGTAAACCGGGACTAGCGGGAGGGGAGCTGTTTTTT. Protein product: CASSKPGLAGGELFF.

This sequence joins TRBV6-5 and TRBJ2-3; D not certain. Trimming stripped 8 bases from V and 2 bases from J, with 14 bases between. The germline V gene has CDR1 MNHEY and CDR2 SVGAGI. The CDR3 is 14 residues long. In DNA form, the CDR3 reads TGTGCCAGCCAGGCGACTTTCGACACAGATACGCAGTATTTT. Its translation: CASQATFDTDTQYF.

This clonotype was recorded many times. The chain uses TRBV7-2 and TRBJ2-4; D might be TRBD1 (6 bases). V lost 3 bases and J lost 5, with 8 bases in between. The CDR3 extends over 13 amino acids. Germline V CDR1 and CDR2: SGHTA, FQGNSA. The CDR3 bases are TGTGCCAGCAGCTTTGCAGGGGAAAACATTCAGTACTTC. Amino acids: CASSFAGENIQYF.

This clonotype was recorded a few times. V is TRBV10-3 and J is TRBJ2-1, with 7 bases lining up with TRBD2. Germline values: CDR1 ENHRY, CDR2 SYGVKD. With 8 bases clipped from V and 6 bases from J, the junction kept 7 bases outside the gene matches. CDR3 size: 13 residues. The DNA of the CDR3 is TGTGCCATCGGCCTAGCGGAAACCAATGAGCAGTTCTTC. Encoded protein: CAIGLAETNEQFF.

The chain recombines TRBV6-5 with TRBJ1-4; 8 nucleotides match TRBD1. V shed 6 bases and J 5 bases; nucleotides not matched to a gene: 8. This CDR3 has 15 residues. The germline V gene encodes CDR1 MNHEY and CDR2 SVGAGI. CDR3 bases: TGTGCCAGCAGCCGGGACAGGAACGAGAATGAAAAACTGTTTTTT. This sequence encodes CASSRDRNENEKLFF.

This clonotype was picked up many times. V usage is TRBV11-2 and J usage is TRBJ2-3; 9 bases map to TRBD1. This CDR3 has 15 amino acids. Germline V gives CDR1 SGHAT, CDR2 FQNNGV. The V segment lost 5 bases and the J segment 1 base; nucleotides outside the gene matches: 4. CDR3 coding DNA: TGTGCCAGCAGCCCCTGGACAGGGGGCACAGATACGCAGTATTTT. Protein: CASSPWTGGTDTQYF.

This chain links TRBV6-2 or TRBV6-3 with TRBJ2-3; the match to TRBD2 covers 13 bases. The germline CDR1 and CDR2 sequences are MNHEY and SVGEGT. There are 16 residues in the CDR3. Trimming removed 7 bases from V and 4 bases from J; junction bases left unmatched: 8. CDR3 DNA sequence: TGTGCCAGCACCTTCGGACTAGCGGGAGCTTCAGATACGCAGTATTTT. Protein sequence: CASTFGLAGASDTQYF.

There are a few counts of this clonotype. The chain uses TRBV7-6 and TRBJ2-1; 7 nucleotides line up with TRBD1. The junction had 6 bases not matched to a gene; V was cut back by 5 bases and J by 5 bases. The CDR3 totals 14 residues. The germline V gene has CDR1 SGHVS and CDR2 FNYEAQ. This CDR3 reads CASSPQGYHNEQFF. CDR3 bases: TGTGCCAGCAGCCCACAGGGGTACCACAATGAGCAGTTCTTC.